A single T cell receptor (beta chain) is shown here with its context. The data are from a study of CD8 T cells in Susac syndrome. The study sequenced TCR beta in blood CD8+ and CD4+ T cells. Trimming cost V 4 bases and J 4 bases; bases outside gene matches: 5. The length of the CDR3 is 17 residues. Germline V gene sequence: CDR1 SGHNT, CDR2 YYREEE (reference sequence). It was with random hexamers that 0.5 to 1 ug RNA was reverse transcribed. Across 54 Vbeta and 13 Jbeta, immunoSEQ multiplex PCR amplified TCR beta CDR3. TCRdb redid the calling of the immunoSEQ multiplex PCR reads with MiXCR, one entry per CDR3 protein. Here the sample spans 300,000 to 350,000 distinct CDR3 sequences, about 90% being singletons.

This receptor was taken from a human donor with multiple sclerosis. Sequences were obtained from CD4+ T cells from PBMCs. The gene calls are TRBV5-4 and TRBJ2-2; TRBD2 matches 15 bases. The CDR3 nucleotides read TGTGCCAGCAGCCGGACTAGCGGGAGGGGTTCCACCGGGGAGCTGTTTTTT. Residues: CASSRTSGRGSTGELFF.